What follows are 3 T cell receptor beta chains derived from one specimen sequenced in a study of graft-versus-host responses after intestinal transplantation. The assay was immunoSEQ multiplex PCR, and TCRdb's table has in-frame clones only and misses some. The sample comprises almost 55,000 clones, around 90% of which are singletons, and 5% to 7% rests with the top ten. The starting material was PBMCs, obtained roughly 660 days after intestinal transplant. All receptors come from a human patient who received an intestinal transplant, so some T cells may come from the graft donor.

The chain combines TRBV19 with TRBJ2-3, with D unclear. The CDR3 consists of 13 residues. Germline lookup yields CDR1 LNHDA and CDR2 SQIVND (reference sequence). Trimming stripped 5 bases from V and 1 base from J, with 7 bases between. The CDR3, as DNA: TGTGCCAGTAGTTCAGCCGGCACAGATACGCAGTATTTT. This codes for CASSSAGTDTQYF. The variable domain in full, completed from reference TRBV19 and TRBJ2-3, reads DGGITQSPKYLFRKEGQNVTLSCEQNLNHDAMYWYRQDPGQGLRLIYYSQIVNDFQKGDIAEGYSVSREKKESFPLTVTSAQKNPTAFYLCASSSAGTDTQYFGPGTRLTVL.

The chain combines TRBV9 with TRBJ2-2; TRBD1 is a possible D gene (5 bases). This CDR3 is built from 13 residues. CDR1 SGDLS and CDR2 YYNGEE come from the germline V gene. Between the trimmed V and J ends, which lost 3 bases and 6 bases, there was a span of 9 bases. The CDR3 nucleotides read TGTGCCAGCAGCGACCAGGGTCCCGGGGAGCTGTTTTTT. Translated: CASSDQGPGELFF.

In this sample, this clone turned up once. J is TRBJ1-2 and V is TRBV4-2, with D hard to call. Germline V gene data show CDR1 as LGHNA and CDR2 as YNFKEQ. The V and J ends lost 0 bases and 7 bases respectively, with 12 bases between them. The CDR3 extends over 14 amino acids. CDR3 nucleotide sequence: TGTGCCAGCAGCCAAGAGGATCGCGGAGGTGGCTACACCTTC. Translating it yields CASSQEDRGGGYTF.